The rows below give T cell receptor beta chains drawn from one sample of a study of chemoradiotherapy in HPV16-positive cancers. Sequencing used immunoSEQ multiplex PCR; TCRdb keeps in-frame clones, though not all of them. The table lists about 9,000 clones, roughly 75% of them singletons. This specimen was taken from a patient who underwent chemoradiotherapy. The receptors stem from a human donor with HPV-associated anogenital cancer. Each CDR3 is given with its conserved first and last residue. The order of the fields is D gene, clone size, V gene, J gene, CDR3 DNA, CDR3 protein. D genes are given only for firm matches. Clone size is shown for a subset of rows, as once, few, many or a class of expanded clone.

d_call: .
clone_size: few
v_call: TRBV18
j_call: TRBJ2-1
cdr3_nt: TGTGCCAGCTCACCAGGGTTGAGCCCTCCCAATGAGCAGTTCTTC
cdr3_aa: CASSPGLSPPNEQFF

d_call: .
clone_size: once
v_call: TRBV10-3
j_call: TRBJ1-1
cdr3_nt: TGTGCCATCAGAATCGAGGGTTTCACTGAAGCTTTCTTT
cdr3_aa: CAIRIEGFTEAFF

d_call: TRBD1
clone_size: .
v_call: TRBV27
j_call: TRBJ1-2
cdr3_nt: TGTGCCAGCATACGGACAGGGAATGGCTACACCTTC
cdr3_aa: CASIRTGNGYTF

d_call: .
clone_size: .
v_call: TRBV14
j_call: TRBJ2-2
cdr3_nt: TGTGCCAGCAGCCAAGTATTCGGGGCGAACACCGGGGAGCTGTTTTTT
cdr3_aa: CASSQVFGANTGELFF

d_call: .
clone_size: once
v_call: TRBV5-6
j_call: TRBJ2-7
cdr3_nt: TGTGCCAGCAGCTTGGGATTGCTCAGCGAGCAGTACTTC
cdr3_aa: CASSLGLLSEQYF

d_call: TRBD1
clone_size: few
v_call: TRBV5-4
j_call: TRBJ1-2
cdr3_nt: TGTGCCAGCAGCCCACGGACAGGGGGCACCTATGGCTACACCTTC
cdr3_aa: CASSPRTGGTYGYTF

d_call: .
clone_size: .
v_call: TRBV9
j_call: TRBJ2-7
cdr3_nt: TGTGCCAGCAGCGTAGGGGGCGGGACCTACGAGCAGTACTTC
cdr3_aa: CASSVGGGTYEQYF

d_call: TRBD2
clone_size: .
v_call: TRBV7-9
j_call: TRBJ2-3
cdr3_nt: TGTGCCACAAACCCGGCGACTAGCGGGGACACAGATACGCAGTATTTT
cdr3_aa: CATNPATSGDTDTQYF

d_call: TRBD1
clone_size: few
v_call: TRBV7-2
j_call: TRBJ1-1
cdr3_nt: TGTGCCAGCAGCTTGGACAGGGGGCGCGAGGCTTTCTTT
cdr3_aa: CASSLDRGREAFF

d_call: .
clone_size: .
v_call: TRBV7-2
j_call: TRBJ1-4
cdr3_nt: TGTGCCAGCAGCGGGGTGGGGGGCGTTGGTGAAAAACTGTTTTTT
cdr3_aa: CASSGVGGVGEKLFF

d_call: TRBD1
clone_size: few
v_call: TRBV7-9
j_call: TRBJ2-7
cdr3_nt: TGTGCCAGCAGCACCGAGACAGGGGGAAGAGGCTACGAGCAGTACTTC
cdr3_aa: CASSTETGGRGYEQYF

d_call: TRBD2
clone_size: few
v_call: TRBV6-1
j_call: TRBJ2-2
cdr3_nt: TGTGCCAGCAGCGAGACTAGCGGGAGCACCGGGGAGCTGTTTTTT
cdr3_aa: CASSETSGSTGELFF

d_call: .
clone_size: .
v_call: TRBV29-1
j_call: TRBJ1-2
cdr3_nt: TGCAGCGTGGAGACATCTAACTATGGCTACACCTTC
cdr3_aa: CSVETSNYGYTF

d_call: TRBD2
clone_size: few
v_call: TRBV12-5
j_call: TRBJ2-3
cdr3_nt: TGTGCTAGTGGTCCGTCTCGCGGGGGTAATGGAGATACGCAGTATTTT
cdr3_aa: CASGPSRGGNGDTQYF

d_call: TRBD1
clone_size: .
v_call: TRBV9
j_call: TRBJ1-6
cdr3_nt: TGTGCCAGCAGCGATGGGACAGGATCACCCCTCCACTTT
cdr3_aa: CASSDGTGSPLHF

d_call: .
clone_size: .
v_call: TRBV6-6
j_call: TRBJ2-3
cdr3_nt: TGTGCCAGCAGTTACTTCTCCAACACAGATACGCAGTATTTT
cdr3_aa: CASSYFSNTDTQYF

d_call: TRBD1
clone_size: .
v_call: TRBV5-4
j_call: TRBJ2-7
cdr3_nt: TGTGCCAGCAGCTTCAGGGGGTCGTGGGAGCAGTACTTC
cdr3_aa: CASSFRGSWEQYF

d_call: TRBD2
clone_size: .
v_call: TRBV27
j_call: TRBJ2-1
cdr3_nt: TGTGCCAGCACCCAAGGGACTAGCGGGACCTACAATGAGCAGTTCTTC
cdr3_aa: CASTQGTSGTYNEQFF

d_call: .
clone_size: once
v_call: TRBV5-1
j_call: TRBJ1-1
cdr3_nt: TGCGCCAGCAGCTTGACAGCGATGAACACTGAAGCTTTCTTT
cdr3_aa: CASSLTAMNTEAFF

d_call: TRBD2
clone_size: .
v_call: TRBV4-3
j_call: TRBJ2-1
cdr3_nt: TGCGCCAGCAGCCTGCAGCGGGAGTCCGGAGATGAGCAGTTCTTC
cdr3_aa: CASSLQRESGDEQFF

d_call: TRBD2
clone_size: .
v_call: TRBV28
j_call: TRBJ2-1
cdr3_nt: TGTGCCAGCAGTTTCCTCCGTGGTAGCGGGAGCTCCTACAATGAGCAGTTCTTC
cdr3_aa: CASSFLRGSGSSYNEQFF

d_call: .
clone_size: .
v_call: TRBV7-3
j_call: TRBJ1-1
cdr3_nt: TGTGCCAGCAGCTCCCAGGGGAACACTGAAGCTTTCTTT
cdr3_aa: CASSSQGNTEAFF

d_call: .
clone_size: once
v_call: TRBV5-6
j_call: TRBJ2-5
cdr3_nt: TGTGCCAGCAGCTGGGGGGCGGGAAGAGAGACCCAGTACTTC
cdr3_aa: CASSWGAGRETQYF

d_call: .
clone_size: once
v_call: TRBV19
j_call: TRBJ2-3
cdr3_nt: TGTGCCAGTAGTATAGCTGCGCGCACAGATACGCAGTATTTT
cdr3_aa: CASSIAARTDTQYF

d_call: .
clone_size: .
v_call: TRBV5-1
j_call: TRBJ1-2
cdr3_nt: TGCGCCAGCAGCTTGACAGGGAATAACTATGGCTACACCTTC
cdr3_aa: CASSLTGNNYGYTF

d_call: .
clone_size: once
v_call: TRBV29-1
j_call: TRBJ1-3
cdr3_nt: TGCAGCGCTAGTAGCGGATCAATTGGAAACACCATATATTTT
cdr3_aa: CSASSGSIGNTIYF

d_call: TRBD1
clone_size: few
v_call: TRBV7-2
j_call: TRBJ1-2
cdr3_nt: TGTGCCAGCAGCGTGGACAGGGGGAACTATGGCTACACCTTC
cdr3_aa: CASSVDRGNYGYTF

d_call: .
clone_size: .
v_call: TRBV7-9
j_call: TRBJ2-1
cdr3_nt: TGTGCCAGCAGCCCCACCTTGGCCGGCCAGTTCTTC
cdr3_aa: CASSPTLAGQFF